A single sample gave rise to the 31 T cell receptor beta chains below, sequenced in a study of blood T cell repertoires in COVID-19. Data came from immunoSEQ multiplex PCR; TCRdb stores just in-frame clones and leaves some out. This sample carries 300,000 to 350,000 clones, 90% of them seen once, and the ten largest clones take around 1%. The sample was peripheral blood. These receptors were collected from a woman in her thirties or forties with COVID-19, enrolled during active disease.

The CDR3, as DNA: TGTGCCAGCAGCCACCGACAGGGAATGAGAGGAGATACGCAGTATTTT. Translating it yields CASSHRQGMRGDTQYF. The V and J genes are TRBV7-8 and TRBJ2-3; 7 bases map to TRBD1. Per the germline V gene, CDR1 is SGHVS and CDR2 is FQNEAQ. The CDR3 extends over 16 amino acids. With 5 bases clipped from V and 5 bases from J, the junction kept 13 bases outside the gene matches.

Remarks on this clone: Other DNA sequences in the same sample also yield this CDR3. The chain joins TRBV9 to TRBJ1-1; possibly TRBD1 for D (5 bases). V lost 0 bases and J 0 bases, leaving 9 bases between the germline ends. The germline V gene has CDR1 SGDLS and CDR2 YYNGEE. There are 15 residues in the CDR3. The CDR3 reads CASSVAPGLNTEAFF. The CDR3 region has the DNA TGTGCCAGCAGCGTAGCACCAGGGCTGAACACTGAAGCTTTCTTT.

The chain uses TRBV28 and TRBJ2-5; D is undetermined. V was trimmed by 3 bases and J by 2 bases, leaving 16 bases between them. The CDR3 extends over 16 amino acids. CDR1 MDHEN and CDR2 SYDVKM come from the germline V gene. The CDR3, as DNA: TGTGCCAGCAGTTTCAGTCTTTTAGTACAGCAAGAGACCCAGTACTTC. Its protein product is CASSFSLLVQQETQYF.

Worth noting for this clone: Additional DNA sequences in this sample encode the identical CDR3. The V call is TRBV7-3, the J call TRBJ1-1, with 9 bases matching TRBD1. The ends lost 3 bases at V and 3 bases at J; junction bases unmatched: 2. Germline lookup yields CDR1 SGHTA and CDR2 FQGTGA. The CDR3 spans 14 residues. CDR3 loop: CASSLTGGDTEAFF. CDR3 nucleotides: TGTGCCAGCAGCTTGACAGGGGGGGACACTGAAGCTTTCTTT.

This clone occurred once. J is TRBJ2-7 and V is TRBV7-3, with 8 bases matching TRBD1. The CDR3 contains 14 residues. Trimming removed 2 bases from V and 3 bases from J; junction bases left unmatched: 3. Germline V lookup: CDR1 SGHTA, CDR2 FQGTGA. The CDR3 protein is CASSLVGQGYEQYF. CDR3 sequence (DNA): TGTGCCAGCAGCTTAGTCGGACAGGGCTACGAGCAGTACTTC.

The V call is TRBV3-1 (or the pseudogene TRBV3-2), the J call TRBJ2-4, with TRBD1 identical over 7 bases. This CDR3 region has 16 residues. Germline V lookup: CDR1 LGHDT, CDR2 YNNKEL (reference sequence). Trimming removed 0 bases from V and 6 bases from J; junction bases left unmatched: 8. CDR3 region: CASSQDGEGGRNIQYF. The DNA for the CDR3 is TGTGCCAGCAGCCAAGATGGAGAAGGGGGCAGAAACATTCAGTACTTC.

The V and J genes are TRBV7-6 and TRBJ1-6; no reliable D call. V lost 2 bases and J 10 bases, leaving 9 bases between the germline ends. Germline-derived CDR1 and CDR2 are SGHVS and FNYEAQ. The CDR3 is 13 amino acids. DNA for the CDR3: TGTGCCAGCAGCTTAATGGCTGGCTCACCCCTCCACTTT. Residues: CASSLMAGSPLHF.

CDR3 sequence (DNA): TGCGCCAGCAGCGAAGGGACAGGGTGGGGAAACACCATATATTTT. The encoded protein is CASSEGTGWGNTIYF. The chain couples TRBV10-2 to TRBJ1-3; 9 bases agree with TRBD1. Germline V lookup: CDR1 WSHSY, CDR2 SAAADI. The CDR3 covers 15 residues. V gave up 6 bases and J gave up 4 bases; unmatched junction bases: 7.

This chain joins TRBV5-5 and TRBJ2-2; TRBD1 matches at 12 bases. The CDR3 runs to 18 residues. The junction had 7 bases not matched to a gene; V was cut back by 0 bases and J by 4 bases. Germline CDR1 and CDR2: SGHKS and YYEKEE (reference sequence). The CDR3 sequence: CASSLEGTGGWGTGELFF. The CDR3 coding sequence is TGTGCCAGCAGCTTGGAGGGGACAGGGGGCTGGGGCACCGGGGAGCTGTTTTTT.

This chain connects TRBV27 to TRBJ1-2; D is possibly TRBD1 (5 bases). CDR3 length: 14 amino acids. Trimming stripped 5 bases from V and 0 bases from J, with 10 bases between. Germline V lookup: CDR1 MNHEY, CDR2 SMNVEV (reference sequence). CDR3: CASSIPTANYGYTF. CDR3 sequence (DNA): TGTGCCAGCAGTATCCCGACAGCTAACTATGGCTACACCTTC.

V is TRBV28 and J is TRBJ1-5; a possible D gene is TRBD1 (6 bases). CDR3 length: 15 residues. Trimming cost V 5 bases and J 7 bases, with 18 bases left between them. The germline gives CDR1 MDHEN, CDR2 SYDVKM. This CDR3 reads CASSRPGEGEQPQHF. CDR3 sequence (DNA): TGTGCCAGCAGTCGCCCCGGGGAGGGGGAACAGCCCCAGCATTTT. The entire variable domain, with the rest obtained from reference TRBV28 and TRBJ1-5, is as follows: DVKVTQSSRYLVKRTGEKVFLECVQDMDHENMFWYRQDPGLGLRLIYFSYDVKMKEKGDIPEGYSVSREKKERFSLILESASTNQTSMYLCASSRPGEGEQPQHFGDGTRLSIL.

This clone was found a few times. The chain uses TRBV28 and TRBJ2-7; TRBD1 matches 8 bases. V shed 3 bases and J 0 bases; nucleotides not matched to a gene: 19. Looked up from germline, CDR1 is MDHEN and CDR2 is SYDVKM. The CDR3 loop spans 20 amino acids. For the CDR3, the DNA is TGTGCCAGCAGTTTTCCGACGAGCAGGGGGCGAACAAGGAGCTCCTACGAGCAGTACTTC. Translated, it gives CASSFPTSRGRTRSSYEQYF.

The chain couples TRBV7-2 to TRBJ1-4, with 8 nucleotides matching TRBD1. Germline CDR1 reads SGHTA; CDR2 reads FQGNSA. This CDR3 is 15 amino acids long. The trim removed 5 bases at V and 5 bases at J, leaving 7 bases unmatched. The CDR3 loop reads CASSPRTGLNEKLFF. The CDR3 nucleotides are TGTGCCAGCAGCCCCCGGACAGGGCTAAATGAAAAACTGTTTTTT. Based on the CDR3 plus reference TRBV7-2 and TRBJ1-4, the full variable domain is GAGVSQSPSNKVTEKGKDVELRCDPISGHTALYWYRQSLGQGLEFLIYFQGNSAPDKSGLPSDRFSAERTGGSVSTLTIQRTQQEDSAVYLCASSPRTGLNEKLFFGSGTQLSVL.

As DNA, the CDR3 is TGTGCCAGCAGCTTAGATGTTAGGCTAGCGGGAGCTTCCTACAATGAGCAGTTCTTC. Residues: CASSLDVRLAGASYNEQFF. The chain combines TRBV11-2 with TRBJ2-1, with TRBD2 matching over 10 bases. CDR1 and CDR2 from the germline V gene are SGHAT and FQNNGV. This CDR3 comprises 19 residues. V gave up 0 bases and J gave up 1 base; unmatched junction bases: 9.

The gene calls are TRBV4-1 and TRBJ1-5; D not resolved. Trimming pared 4 bases from V and 5 bases from J, leaving 27 bases between. The CDR3 extends over 19 amino acids. Germline CDR1 and CDR2: MGHRA and YSYEKL. The CDR3 loop is CASSPLTGSQPPRDQPQHF. The CDR3 nucleotides read TGCGCCAGCAGCCCGCTCACGGGGAGTCAGCCCCCGAGGGATCAGCCCCAGCATTTT.

The rearrangement uses TRBV7-3 and TRBJ2-1; TRBD2 aligns across 10 bases. V was clipped by 2 bases and J by 9 bases; unmatched bases: 7. The CDR3 has 15 residues. Germline V CDR1 and CDR2: SGHTA, FQGTGA. In DNA, the CDR3 is TGTGCCAGCAGCTTAGGGCTAGCGGGAGTCGGTGAGCAGTTCTTC. Translating gives CASSLGLAGVGEQFF.

J is TRBJ1-1 and V is TRBV7-9; TRBD1 matches 8 bases. After removal of 2 bases from V and 3 bases from J, the junction contained 5 bases not matched to a gene. The V gene's germline CDR1 is SEHNR and CDR2 FQNEAQ (reference sequence). The CDR3 loop spans 15 amino acids. The CDR3 protein is CASSLLPGQDTEAFF. The CDR3 coding sequence is TGTGCCAGCAGCTTATTGCCGGGACAGGACACTGAAGCTTTCTTT.

The chain employs TRBV7-8 and TRBJ1-2; TRBD1 matches at 8 bases. Germline V gene sequence: CDR1 SGHVS, CDR2 FQNEAQ. Trimming cost V 5 bases and J 0 bases; bases outside gene matches: 14. The CDR3 consists of 18 residues. The CDR3, as DNA: TGTGCCAGCAGCCAGCCTGTGGCCAGGGGGCCTGCTAACTATGGCTACACCTTC. It yields the protein CASSQPVARGPANYGYTF.

This clone occurred once. V is TRBV4-3 and J is TRBJ1-3; 8 bases map to TRBD1. V dropped 4 bases and J dropped 0; count of bases not matched to a gene: 2. From germline, CDR1 is LGHNA and CDR2 YSLEER. The CDR3 is made up of 15 amino acids. CDR3 nucleotides: TGCGCCAGCAGCCTGGACAGGGACTCTGGAAACACCATATATTTT. It translates to CASSLDRDSGNTIYF.

V is TRBV7-8 and J is TRBJ2-2; possible D gene TRBD1, 5 bases. V was pared by 6 bases and J by 6 bases, with 17 bases between. The CDR3 has 15 residues. Looked up from germline, CDR1 is SGHVS and CDR2 is FQNEAQ. CDR3 in DNA: TGTGCCAGCAGTCTCGACGGCAGGGATGCCGGGGAGCTGTTTTTT. The encoded protein is CASSLDGRDAGELFF. Full variable domain (outside the CDR3, taken from reference TRBV7-8 and TRBJ2-2): GAGVSQSPRYKVAKRGQDVALRCDPISGHVSLFWYQQALGQGPEFLTYFQNEAQLDKSGLPSDRFFAERPEGSVSTLKIQRTQQEDSAVYLCASSLDGRDAGELFFGEGSRLTVL.

The chain is built from TRBV5-1 and TRBJ1-2; 7 nucleotides line up with TRBD1. Trimming removed 2 bases from V and 8 bases from J; junction bases left unmatched: 9. CDR3 length equals 14 residues. The V gene's germline CDR1 is SGHRS and CDR2 YFSETQ. Here the CDR3 DNA reads TGCGCCAGCAGCTTATCCACAGGGGCGTACGGCTACACCTTC. Translation: CASSLSTGAYGYTF.

This clone appeared a few times. J is TRBJ1-3 and V is TRBV7-2; TRBD1 matches at 7 bases. The CDR3 length is 14 residues. Germline lookup yields CDR1 SGHTA and CDR2 FQGNSA. The V segment lost 5 bases and the J segment 4 bases; nucleotides outside the gene matches: 5. The CDR3 protein is CASSDRAEGNTIYF. In nucleotides, the CDR3 is TGTGCCAGCAGCGACAGGGCTGAAGGAAACACCATATATTTT.

The J gene is TRBJ2-6, the V gene TRBV6-1; no firm D call. Germline CDR1 and CDR2: MNHNS and SASEGT. This CDR3 has 16 amino acids. Trimming shortened V by 0 bases and J by 3 bases, and 9 bases separated the two germline ends. As DNA, the CDR3 is TGTGCCAGCAGTGAAGCCGGTGCGGATGGGGCCAACGTCCTGACTTTC. Protein product: CASSEAGADGANVLTF.

The chain uses TRBV6-1 and TRBJ1-2, with D possibly being TRBD1 (6 bases). This CDR3 has 14 amino acids. CDR1 is MNHNS and CDR2 is SASEGT in the germline V gene. Trimming removed 0 bases at V and 4 bases at J, with 9 bases between. As DNA, the CDR3 is TGTGCCAGCAGTGAAGCGGGCAGGGGCTATGGCTACACCTTC. Translation: CASSEAGRGYGYTF.

This clone was found once. The chain recombines TRBV7-2 with TRBJ2-5, with D uncertain. Germline-derived CDR1 and CDR2 are SGHTA and FQGNSA. The V gene lost 5 bases and the J gene lost 5 bases, with 6 bases spanning the gap. This CDR3 region has 11 residues. DNA of the CDR3: TGTGCCAGCAGCCTTACTGAGACCCAGTACTTC. It translates to CASSLTETQYF.

V gene TRBV7-8 combines with J gene TRBJ2-7; 7 positions match TRBD2. The CDR3 runs to 14 residues. Germline V lookup: CDR1 SGHVS, CDR2 FQNEAQ. Unmatched junction bases numbered 3, after V lost 1 base and J lost 3 bases. CDR3 in amino acids: CASSLGEGIYEQYF. DNA of the CDR3: TGTGCCAGCAGCTTAGGGGAGGGGATCTACGAGCAGTACTTC.

The chain recombines TRBV5-1 with TRBJ2-7, with D possibly being TRBD2 (6 bases). This CDR3 is built from 14 residues. Deletions cut 4 bases from V and 0 bases from J, with 11 bases between. CDR1 is SGHRS, CDR2 YFSETQ, per germline. The CDR3 spells CASSLDGSSYEQYF. The CDR3 DNA is TGCGCCAGCAGCCTCGACGGGAGCTCCTACGAGCAGTACTTC. Together with reference TRBV5-1 and TRBJ2-7, the CDR3 gives the full variable domain: KAGVTQTPRYLIKTRGQQVTLSCSPISGHRSVSWYQQTPGQGLQFLFEYFSETQRNKGNFPGRFSGRQFSNSRSEMNVSTLELGDSALYLCASSLDGSSYEQYFGPGTRLTVT.

The gene calls are TRBV6-5 and TRBJ2-5; weak D call: TRBD2 (5 bases). The CDR3 totals 15 residues. The germline V gene has CDR1 MNHEY and CDR2 SVGAGI. Trimming removed 6 bases from V and 3 bases from J, with 17 bases in between. CDR3 DNA: TGTGCCAGCAGCTTCTCCGGGATCTTCAAAGAGACCCAGTACTTC. Its translation is CASSFSGIFKETQYF.

This chain connects TRBV29-1 to TRBJ2-2; TRBD1 agrees at 7 bases. V lost 4 bases and J lost 4; bases outside the gene matches: 6. The CDR3 length is 14 residues. The germline CDR1 and CDR2 sequences are SQVTM and ANQGSEA. The CDR3 loop is CSVGGTVPTGELFF. The CDR3 DNA reads as TGCAGCGTTGGAGGGACAGTCCCCACCGGGGAGCTGTTTTTT.

The J gene is TRBJ1-1, the V gene TRBV11-2; maybe TRBD1 (5 bases). The CDR3 totals 17 residues. Germline lookup yields CDR1 SGHAT and CDR2 FQNNGV. V was clipped by 0 bases and J by 2 bases, with 16 bases between them. The CDR3 nucleotides read TGTGCCAGCAGCTTAGACCCCCCGGAGGGGATTAACACTGAAGCTTTCTTT. Its protein is CASSLDPPEGINTEAFF.

This clone is a singleton in its sample. The same CDR3 can be traced to other DNA sequences in this sample. The chain couples TRBV7-3 to TRBJ1-4; 9 bases are a match to TRBD1. This CDR3 is built from 15 residues. J lost 5 bases, V lost 5 bases, and 6 bases had no gene match. The germline CDR1 and CDR2 sequences are SGHTA and FQGTGA. CDR3 coding DNA: TGTGCCAGCAGCCGTACCGGGACAGGGAATGAAAAACTGTTTTTT. Its translation is CASSRTGTGNEKLFF.